These 10 T cell receptor beta chains originate from one sample sequenced in a study of technical replicates of blood from a handful of donors. This table comes from immunoSEQ multiplex PCR, and its TCRdb copy is limited to in-frame clones, with some not included. The sample includes some 83,000 clones, more than 90% seen only once; the top ten take about 0.26%. What was sequenced was T cells isolated from PBMCs. These receptors were obtained from a human donor in good health.

The genes are TRBV7-9 and TRBJ1-1; the D gene is possibly TRBD1 (5 bases). V lost 7 bases to trimming and J lost 3 bases, with 12 bases between them. The CDR3 runs 13 residues. Germline CDR1 reads SEHNR; CDR2 reads FQNEAQ (reference sequence). The CDR3 sequence: CASNRQGDTEAFF. The CDR3 DNA reads TGTGCCAGCAACCGGCAGGGCGACACTGAAGCTTTCTTT.

This clone was detected only once. The chain carries TRBV5-1 and TRBJ1-2; 8 bases match TRBD1. V lost 0 bases and J lost 6; bases outside the gene matches: 7. Germline assignment: CDR1 SGHRS and CDR2 YFSETQ. The CDR3 runs 15 residues. The CDR3 reads CASSLVGDRPHGYTF. The CDR3 DNA is TGCGCCAGCAGCTTGGTTGGGGACAGGCCCCATGGCTACACCTTC.

This sequence joins TRBV2 and TRBJ2-7, with TRBD1 as a possible D gene (5 bases). Trimming shortened V by 2 bases and J by 6 bases, and 11 bases separated the two germline ends. Per the germline V gene, CDR1 is SNHLY and CDR2 is FYNNEI. The length of the CDR3 is 13 residues. This chain's CDR3 is CASSEQGRGEQYF. CDR3 sequence (DNA): TGTGCCAGCAGTGAACAAGGTAGGGGCGAGCAGTACTTC.

The CDR3 is CAWSVVDRDSPPQHF. The CDR3 nucleotides read TGTGCCTGGAGTGTAGTGGACAGGGACAGTCCGCCCCAGCATTTT. The V call is TRBV30, the J call TRBJ1-5, with 8 bases that match TRBD1. Germline V gene sequence: CDR1 GTSNPN, CDR2 SVGIG (reference sequence). This CDR3 has 15 amino acids. J gave up 9 bases and V 0 bases, and 10 bases lay outside the gene matches.

This clone was seen just once. The rearrangement joins TRBV4-2 to TRBJ1-2; D uncertain. CDR1 is LGHNA and CDR2 is YNFKEQ in the germline V gene. The CDR3 runs to 16 residues. The ends were cut back, 1 base at V and 4 bases at J, with 16 bases in the middle. As DNA, the CDR3 is TGTGCCAGCAGCCAAGCCGGAGGTACAAATGTCTATGGCTACACCTTC. It is translated as CASSQAGGTNVYGYTF.

The V and J genes are TRBV12-5 and TRBJ1-5; maybe TRBD1 (5 bases). In germline, CDR1 is LGHNT, CDR2 FRNRAP. V lost 5 bases and J 7 bases, leaving 9 bases between the germline ends. The length of the CDR3 is 12 residues. CDR3 sequence (DNA): TGTGCTAGTGGTATCGGACACCAGCCCCAGCATTTT. Translated, it gives CASGIGHQPQHF.

V gene TRBV7-9 combines with J gene TRBJ1-2; D remains ambiguous. The CDR3 extends over 13 amino acids. CDR1 and CDR2 from the germline V gene are SEHNR and FQNEAQ (reference sequence). The ends were cut back, 6 bases at V and 8 bases at J, with 16 bases in the middle. The CDR3 is CASSPNNVRGYTF. The CDR3 nucleotides read TGTGCCAGCAGTCCTAATAACGTTCGGGGCTACACCTTC.

The V gene is TRBV27, the J gene TRBJ1-5; no firm D call. The germline V and J ends were trimmed by 6 bases and 4 bases, with 13 bases remaining between them. Per the germline V gene, CDR1 is MNHEY and CDR2 is SMNVEV (reference sequence). The CDR3 has 14 amino acids. In DNA form, the CDR3 reads TGTGCCAGCAGGTCCCCCGGGAGGAATCAGCCCCAGCATTTT. Its translation: CASRSPGRNQPQHF.

The V gene is TRBV28, the J gene TRBJ2-7; 11 positions agree with TRBD2. This CDR3 is 21 amino acids long. V lost 6 bases, J lost 0 bases, and 22 bases stayed unmatched. Germline values: CDR1 MDHEN, CDR2 SYDVKM. The DNA for the CDR3 is TGTGCCAGCAGCTATACCCAAGACAGGGCGATAACTAGCGGGGGCTCCTACGAGCAGTACTTC. It codes for CASSYTQDRAITSGGSYEQYF. Filled out from reference TRBV28 and TRBJ2-7, the complete variable domain reads DVKVTQSSRYLVKRTGEKVFLECVQDMDHENMFWYRQDPGLGLRLIYFSYDVKMKEKGDIPEGYSVSREKKERFSLILESASTNQTSMYLCASSYTQDRAITSGGSYEQYFGPGTRLTVT.

V gene TRBV5-1 combines with J gene TRBJ1-4, with 8 bases fitting TRBD1. CDR1 is SGHRS and CDR2 is YFSETQ in the germline V gene. V lost 4 bases, J lost 3 bases, and 8 bases stayed unmatched. This CDR3 comprises 16 residues. CDR3 sequence: CASSIQGATANEKLFF. The CDR3 DNA sequence: TGCGCCAGCAGCATCCAGGGGGCGACGGCTAATGAAAAACTGTTTTTT.